This T cell receptor beta chain was retrieved from a study of CD8 T cells in Susac syndrome. Comments on this clonotype: Its specificity is unknown.

Whole-study results and caveats: Within total CD8+ repertoires, 15 to 20 Susac-specific public clones were found, and within CD8+ TEMRA repertoires, roughly 5.

cDNA came from about 0.5 to 1 ug RNA primed by random hexamers. Multiplex immunoSEQ PCR targeted 54 Vbeta and 13 Jbeta TCR beta segments. TCRdb recomputed calls from the immunoSEQ multiplex PCR reads with MiXCR, one row per CDR3 protein. This table has 92,000 or so distinct CDR3 sequences, 96% appearing once. The sequenced sample consisted of CD8+ T cells from PBMCs. This receptor was taken from a human donor with Susac syndrome.

The CDR3 DNA is TGCAGCGTTGAAGGTCCTAGCGGGGGGGCCGGTGAGCAGTTCTTC. It specifies CSVEGPSGGAGEQFF. The chain links TRBV29-1 to TRBJ2-1; 12 bases are a match to TRBD2. V lost 1 base and J lost 9; bases outside the gene matches: 7. The CDR3 spans 15 residues. Germline assignment: CDR1 SQVTM and CDR2 ANQGSEA.